One sample yielded the 2 T cell receptor beta chains listed below, sequenced in a study of T cell responses to AZD1222 COVID-19 vaccine. Here immunoSEQ multiplex PCR was the method, and the copy in TCRdb shows in-frame clones only, minus some. This sample has 74,000 or so clones, with 70% to 90% found just once. Material: peripheral blood, obtained on day 0 of AZD1222 vaccination. Receptor source: an adult in good health.

Here the CDR3 reads CASSYDRDYEQYF. The CDR3 DNA reads as TGTGCCAGCAGCTATGACAGGGACTACGAGCAGTACTTC. V gene TRBV7-3 combines with J gene TRBJ2-7, with 7 nucleotides matching TRBD1. The CDR3 has 13 residues. CDR1 is SGHTA, CDR2 FQGTGA, per germline. V lost 4 bases to trimming and J lost 3 bases; unmatched junction nucleotides: 3.

The chain uses TRBV5-4 and TRBJ2-5, with D possibly being TRBD1 (8 bases). V was shortened by 3 bases and J by 4 bases, with 16 bases between the two germline ends. CDR1 and CDR2 from the germline V gene are SGHNT and YYREEE (reference sequence). CDR3 length: 15 residues. In DNA form, the CDR3 reads TGTGCCAGCAGCTCCCCCTACAGGGGGGGAGAGACCCAGTACTTC. The encoded protein is CASSSPYRGGETQYF.